This T cell receptor (beta chain) originates from a study of blood T cell repertoires in COVID-19. About the study: Sites across the United States, Italy and Spain contributed samples from acute and convalescent COVID-19. T cells, B-cell-depleted T cells, or PBMCs supplied cDNA or gDNA.

Only in-frame clones appear in the TCRdb table, and some are missing; sequencing was by immunoSEQ multiplex PCR. This sample has some 350,000 clones, with around 90% found just once. CDR3 size: 16 residues. CDR1 LGHDT and CDR2 YNNKEL come from the germline V gene (reference sequence). V dropped 4 bases and J dropped 2; count of bases not matched to a gene: 8. This clonotype was sampled from a man between 18 and 35 years old with active or convalescent COVID-19. The V and J genes are TRBV3-1 (or the pseudogene TRBV3-2) and TRBJ2-3, with TRBD1 identical over 8 bases. The material sequenced was peripheral blood. CDR3 sequence (DNA): TGTGCCAGCAGCCCTTCAGGGGGCATTACCACAGATACGCAGTATTTT. Its protein product is CASSPSGGITTDTQYF.